This TCR beta chain was captured by sequencing in a study of PD-L1 blockade in urothelial cancer. Time point specified: pretreatment peripheral blood. Libraries were prepared by immunoSEQ multiplex PCR; TCRdb keeps only in-frame clonotypes and omits some of them. This table has roughly 40,000 clones, more than 70% appearing once. Germline V gene data show CDR1 as LGHNA and CDR2 as YNFKEQ. Trimming removed 2 bases from V and 4 bases from J, with 22 bases in between. This CDR3 is built from 18 residues. Concerning this clone: Its specificity is not known.

Notes on the study in general: The study found that durable-benefit patients expanded tumor-associated blood clones more at 3 weeks.

This sequence was found in a donor over 35 with urothelial cancer. The chain joins TRBV4-2 to TRBJ2-3; D perhaps matches TRBD1 (6 bases). The source material was PBMCs, sampled around atezolizumab (anti-PD-L1) treatment. The CDR3 DNA is TGTGCCAGCAGCCAACCCGCCCAAGGGGGAGTCAACCCAGATACGCAGTATTTT. Its translation is CASSQPAQGGVNPDTQYF.